This T cell receptor (beta chain) derives from a study of shared clonotypes between healthy human individuals. Study information: CD4 naive and memory got three plates each, CD8 naive two, CD8 memory one.

Trimming removed 6 bases from V and 6 bases from J, with 8 bases in between. This CDR3 is built from 12 residues. Germline CDR1 reads MNHNY; CDR2 reads SVGAGI (reference sequence). Study observations and caveats: The study's rarefaction showed incomplete sorted-subset sequencing despite large depth. When compared with the clonotypes that were shared by all four sorted-subset donors, the non-shared clonotypes turned out to have lower generation probabilities.

On sorted subsets, replicate PCRs used 200 to 250 ng DNA, or tens of thousands of T cell genomes. The table came from immunoSEQ multiplex PCR; TCRdb's copy has only in-frame clones and leaves some out. The sample has roughly 2 million clones, nearly 97% seen once. Points on this clone: Its antigen is currently unknown.

V is TRBV6-6 and J is TRBJ2-2; D not resolved. Sequencing was carried out using naive CD4+ T cells sorted from blood. Subset specified: CD45RA+ positively selected. This TCR came from a man aged 18 to 29 in good health. CDR3 in amino acids: CASRFSAGELFF. CDR3 DNA sequence: TGTGCCAGCAGGTTCTCAGCCGGGGAGCTGTTTTTT.